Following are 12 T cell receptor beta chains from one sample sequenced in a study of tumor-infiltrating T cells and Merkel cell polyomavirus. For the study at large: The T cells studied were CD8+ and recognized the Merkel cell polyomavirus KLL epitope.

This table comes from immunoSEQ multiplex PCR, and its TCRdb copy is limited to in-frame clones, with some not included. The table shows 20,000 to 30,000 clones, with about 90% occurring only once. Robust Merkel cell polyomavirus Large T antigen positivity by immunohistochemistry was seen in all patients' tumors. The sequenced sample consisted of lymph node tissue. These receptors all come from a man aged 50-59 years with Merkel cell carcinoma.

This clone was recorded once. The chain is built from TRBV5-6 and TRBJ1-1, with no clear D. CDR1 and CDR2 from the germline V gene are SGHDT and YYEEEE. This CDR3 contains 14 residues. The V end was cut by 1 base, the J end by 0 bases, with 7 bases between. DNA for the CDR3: TGTGCCAGCAGCTTGTACAGCTTGAACACTGAAGCTTTCTTT. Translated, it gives CASSLYSLNTEAFF.

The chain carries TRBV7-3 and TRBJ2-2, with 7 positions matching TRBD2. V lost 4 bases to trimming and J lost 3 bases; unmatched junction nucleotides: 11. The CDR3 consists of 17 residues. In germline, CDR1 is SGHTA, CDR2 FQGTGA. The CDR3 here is CASSSHSPRGDTGELFF. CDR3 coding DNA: TGTGCCAGCAGCTCCCACTCCCCTCGGGGGGACACCGGGGAGCTGTTTTTT.

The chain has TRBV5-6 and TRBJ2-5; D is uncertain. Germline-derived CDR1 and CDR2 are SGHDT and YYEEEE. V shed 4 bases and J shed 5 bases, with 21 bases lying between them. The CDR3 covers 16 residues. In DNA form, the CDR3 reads TGTGCCAGCAGCCTTAGGCCTGAGACTCGGCGGGAGACCCAGTACTTC. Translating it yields CASSLRPETRRETQYF.

The CDR3 loop reads CASSFPGASYEQYF. CDR3 in DNA: TGTGCCAGCAGCTTCCCGGGAGCGTCCTACGAGCAGTACTTC. V and J are TRBV7-9 and TRBJ2-7; tentatively, D is TRBD2 (6 bases). This CDR3 has 14 amino acids. Germline loops: CDR1 SEHNR, CDR2 FQNEAQ (reference sequence). V was pared by 3 bases and J by 1 base, with 10 bases between.

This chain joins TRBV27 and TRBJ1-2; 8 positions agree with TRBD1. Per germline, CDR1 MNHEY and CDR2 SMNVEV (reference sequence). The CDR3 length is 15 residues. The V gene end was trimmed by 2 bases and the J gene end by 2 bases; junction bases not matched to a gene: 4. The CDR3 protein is CASSLTGQANYGYTF. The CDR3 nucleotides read TGTGCCAGCAGTTTAACGGGACAGGCCAACTATGGCTACACCTTC.

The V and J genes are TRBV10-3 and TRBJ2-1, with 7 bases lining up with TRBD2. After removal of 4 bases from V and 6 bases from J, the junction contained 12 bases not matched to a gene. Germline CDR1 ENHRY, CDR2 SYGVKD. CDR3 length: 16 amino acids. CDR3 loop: CAISGLADILVNEQFF. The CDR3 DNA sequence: TGTGCCATCAGTGGACTAGCTGACATATTGGTCAATGAGCAGTTCTTC.

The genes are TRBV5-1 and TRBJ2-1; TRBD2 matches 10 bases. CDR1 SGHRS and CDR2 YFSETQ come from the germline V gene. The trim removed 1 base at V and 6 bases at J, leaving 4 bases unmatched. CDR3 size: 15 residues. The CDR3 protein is CASSLLSSGGNEQFF. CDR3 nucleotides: TGCGCCAGCAGCTTGCTTTCTAGCGGGGGCAATGAGCAGTTCTTC.

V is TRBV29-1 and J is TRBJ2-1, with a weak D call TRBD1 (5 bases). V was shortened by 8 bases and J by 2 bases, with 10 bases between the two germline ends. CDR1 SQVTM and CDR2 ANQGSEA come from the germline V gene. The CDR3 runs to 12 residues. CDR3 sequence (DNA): TGCAGCAGCAGGGAAACCTACAATGAGCAGTTCTTC. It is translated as CSSRETYNEQFF.

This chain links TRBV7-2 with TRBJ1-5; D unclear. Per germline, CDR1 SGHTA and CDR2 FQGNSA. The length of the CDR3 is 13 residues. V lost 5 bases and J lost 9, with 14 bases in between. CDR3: CASSPEVRSPQHF. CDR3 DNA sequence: TGTGCCAGCAGCCCCGAGGTTAGGTCGCCCCAGCATTTT.

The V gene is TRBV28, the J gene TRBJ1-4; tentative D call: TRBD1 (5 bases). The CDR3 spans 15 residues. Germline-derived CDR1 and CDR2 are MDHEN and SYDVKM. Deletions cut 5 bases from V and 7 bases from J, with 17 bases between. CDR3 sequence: CASSRSSGFGEKLFF. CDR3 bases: TGTGCCAGCAGTCGTTCGTCAGGGTTTGGTGAAAAACTGTTTTTT. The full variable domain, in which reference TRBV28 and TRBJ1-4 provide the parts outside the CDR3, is DVKVTQSSRYLVKRTGEKVFLECVQDMDHENMFWYRQDPGLGLRLIYFSYDVKMKEKGDIPEGYSVSREKKERFSLILESASTNQTSMYLCASSRSSGFGEKLFFGSGTQLSVL.

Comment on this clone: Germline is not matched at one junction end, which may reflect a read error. The CDR3 protein is CASSRTSGGTGELFF. CDR3 coding DNA: TGTGCTAGCAGTCGGACTAGCGGGGGCACCGGGGAGCTGTTTTTT. This rearrangement joins TRBV7-7 to TRBJ2-2; 13 nucleotides align to TRBD2. Germline CDR1 and CDR2: SSHAT and FNYEAQ (reference sequence). The CDR3 extends over 15 amino acids.

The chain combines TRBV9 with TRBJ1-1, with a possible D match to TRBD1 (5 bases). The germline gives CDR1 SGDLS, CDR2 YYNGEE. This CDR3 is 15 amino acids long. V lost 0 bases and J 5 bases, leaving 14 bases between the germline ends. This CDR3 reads CASSVETRGGTEAFF. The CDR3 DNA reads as TGTGCCAGCAGCGTAGAGACTCGGGGGGGAACTGAAGCTTTCTTT. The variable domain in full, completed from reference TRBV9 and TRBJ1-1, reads DSGVTQTPKHLITATGQRVTLRCSPRSGDLSVYWYQQSLDQGLQFLIQYYNGEERAKGNILERFSAQQFPDLHSELNLSSLELGDSALYFCASSVETRGGTEAFFGQGTRLTVV.